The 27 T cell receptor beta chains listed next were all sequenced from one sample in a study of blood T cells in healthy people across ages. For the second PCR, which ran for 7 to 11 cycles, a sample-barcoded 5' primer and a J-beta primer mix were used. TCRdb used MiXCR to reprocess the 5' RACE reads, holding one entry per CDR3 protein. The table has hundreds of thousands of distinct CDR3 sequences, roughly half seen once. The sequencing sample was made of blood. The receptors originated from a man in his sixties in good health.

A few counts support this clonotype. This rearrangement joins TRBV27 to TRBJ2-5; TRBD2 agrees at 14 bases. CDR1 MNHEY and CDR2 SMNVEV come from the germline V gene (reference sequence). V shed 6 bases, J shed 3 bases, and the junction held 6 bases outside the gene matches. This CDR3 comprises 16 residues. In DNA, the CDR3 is TGTGCCAGCAGGGGACTAGCGGGAGTGGGTAAAGAGACCCAGTACTTC. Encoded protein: CASRGLAGVGKETQYF.

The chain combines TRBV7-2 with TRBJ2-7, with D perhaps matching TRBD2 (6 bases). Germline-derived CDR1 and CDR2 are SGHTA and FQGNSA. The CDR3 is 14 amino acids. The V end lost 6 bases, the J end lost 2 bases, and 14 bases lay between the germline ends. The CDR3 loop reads CASRRGSGTYEQYF. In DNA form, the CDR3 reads TGTGCCAGCAGGCGTGGTAGCGGAACCTACGAGCAGTACTTC. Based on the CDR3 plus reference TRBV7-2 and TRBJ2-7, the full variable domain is GAGVSQSPSNKVTEKGKDVELRCDPISGHTALYWYRQSLGQGLEFLIYFQGNSAPDKSGLPSDRFSAERTGGSVSTLTIQRTQQEDSAVYLCASRRGSGTYEQYFGPGTRLTVT.

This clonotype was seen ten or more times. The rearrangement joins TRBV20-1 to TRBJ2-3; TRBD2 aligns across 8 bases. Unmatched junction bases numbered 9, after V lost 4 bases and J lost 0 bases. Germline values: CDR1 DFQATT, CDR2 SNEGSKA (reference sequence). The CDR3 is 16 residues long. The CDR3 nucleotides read TGCAGTGCTAACCCCACTAGCGGTAAAAGCACAGATACGCAGTATTTT. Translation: CSANPTSGKSTDTQYF.

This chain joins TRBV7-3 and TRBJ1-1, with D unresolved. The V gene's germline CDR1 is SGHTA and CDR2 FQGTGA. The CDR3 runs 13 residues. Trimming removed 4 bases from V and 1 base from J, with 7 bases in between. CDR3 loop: CASSSTENTEAFF. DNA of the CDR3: TGTGCCAGCAGCTCCACAGAGAACACTGAAGCTTTCTTT.

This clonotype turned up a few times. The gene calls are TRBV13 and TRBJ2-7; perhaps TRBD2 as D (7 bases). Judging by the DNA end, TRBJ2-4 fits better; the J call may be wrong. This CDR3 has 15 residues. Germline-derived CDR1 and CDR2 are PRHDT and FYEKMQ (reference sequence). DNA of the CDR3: TGTGCCAGCAGCTTAACGGGGGGAAGGGGGAACATTCAGTACTTC. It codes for CASSLTGGRGNIQYF.

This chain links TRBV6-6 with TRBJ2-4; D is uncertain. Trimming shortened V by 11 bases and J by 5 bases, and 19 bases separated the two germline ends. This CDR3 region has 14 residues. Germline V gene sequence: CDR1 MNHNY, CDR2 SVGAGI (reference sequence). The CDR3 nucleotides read TGTGCCGTACCTGGGAAGACTGTCGAAAACATTCAGTACTTC. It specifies CAVPGKTVENIQYF.

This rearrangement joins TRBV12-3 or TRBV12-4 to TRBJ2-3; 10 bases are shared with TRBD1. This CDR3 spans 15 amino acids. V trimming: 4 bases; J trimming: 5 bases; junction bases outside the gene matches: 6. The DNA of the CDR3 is TGTGCCAGCAGTTGGAGACAGGGGGCCGTAGATACGCAGTATTTT. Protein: CASSWRQGAVDTQYF.

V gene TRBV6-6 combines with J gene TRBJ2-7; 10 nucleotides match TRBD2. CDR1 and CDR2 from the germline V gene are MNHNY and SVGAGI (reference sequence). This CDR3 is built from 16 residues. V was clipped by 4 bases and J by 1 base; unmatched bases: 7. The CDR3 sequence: CASSSPGLAPSYEQYF. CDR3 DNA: TGTGCCAGCAGTTCCCCGGGACTAGCGCCTTCCTACGAGCAGTACTTC.

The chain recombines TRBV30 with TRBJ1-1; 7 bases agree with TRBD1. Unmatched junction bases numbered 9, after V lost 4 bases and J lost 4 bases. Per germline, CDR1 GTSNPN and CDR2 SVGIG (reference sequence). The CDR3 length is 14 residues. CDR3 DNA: TGTGCCTGGAAGGGGGCAGGAGTAGTCACTGAAGCTTTCTTT. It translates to CAWKGAGVVTEAFF.

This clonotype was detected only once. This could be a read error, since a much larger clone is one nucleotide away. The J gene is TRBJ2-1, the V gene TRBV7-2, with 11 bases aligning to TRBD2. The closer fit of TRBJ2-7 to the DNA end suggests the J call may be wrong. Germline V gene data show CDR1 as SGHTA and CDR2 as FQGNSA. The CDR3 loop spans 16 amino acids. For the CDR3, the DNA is TGTGCCAGCAGCTTAGCCGCTAGCGGGGGGCCCAATGAGCAGTACTTC. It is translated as CASSLAASGGPNEQYF.

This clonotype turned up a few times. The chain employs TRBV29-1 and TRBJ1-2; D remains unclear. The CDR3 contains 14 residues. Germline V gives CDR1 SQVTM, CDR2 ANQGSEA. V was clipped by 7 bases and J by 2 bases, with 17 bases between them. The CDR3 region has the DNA TGCAGCGCCCGAGTCCAGACGGGGAACTATGGCTACACCTTC. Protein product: CSARVQTGNYGYTF.

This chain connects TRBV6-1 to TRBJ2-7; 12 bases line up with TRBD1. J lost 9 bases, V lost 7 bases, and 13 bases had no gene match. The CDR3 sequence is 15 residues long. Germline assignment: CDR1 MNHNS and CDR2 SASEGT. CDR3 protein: CASNSRGQGALGQYF. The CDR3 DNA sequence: TGTGCCAGCAACTCCCGGGGACAGGGGGCACTAGGGCAGTACTTC.

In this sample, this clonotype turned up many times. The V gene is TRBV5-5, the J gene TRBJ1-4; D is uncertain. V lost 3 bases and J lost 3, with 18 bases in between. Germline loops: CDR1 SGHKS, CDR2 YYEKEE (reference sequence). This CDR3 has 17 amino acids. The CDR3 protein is CASSSTGRGTANEKLFF. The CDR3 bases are TGTGCCAGCAGCTCTACGGGCCGGGGTACGGCTAATGAAAAACTGTTTTTT.

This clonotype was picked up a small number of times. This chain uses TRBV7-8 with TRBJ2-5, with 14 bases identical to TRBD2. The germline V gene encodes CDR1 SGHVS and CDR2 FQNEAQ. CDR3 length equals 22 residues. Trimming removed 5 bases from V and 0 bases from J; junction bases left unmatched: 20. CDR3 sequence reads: CASSPGSYTGTSGSGYQETQYF. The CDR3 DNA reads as TGTGCCAGCAGCCCCGGGTCATACACGGGGACTAGCGGGAGCGGGTACCAAGAGACCCAGTACTTC.

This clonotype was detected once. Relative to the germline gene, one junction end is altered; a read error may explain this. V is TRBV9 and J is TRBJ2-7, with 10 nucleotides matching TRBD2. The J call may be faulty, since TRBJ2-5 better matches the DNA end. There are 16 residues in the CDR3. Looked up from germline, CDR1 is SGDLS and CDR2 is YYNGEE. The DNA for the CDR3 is TGTGCCGGCAGCGTTTCCGCTAGCGGGGGCACTGAGACCCAGTACTTC. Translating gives CAGSVSASGGTETQYF.

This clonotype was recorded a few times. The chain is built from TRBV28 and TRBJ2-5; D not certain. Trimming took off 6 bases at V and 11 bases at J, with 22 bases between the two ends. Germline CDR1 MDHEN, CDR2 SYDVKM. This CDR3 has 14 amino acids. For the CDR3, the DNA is TGTGCCAGCAGGGGCCTCGGGCAGTTGTATGAGCAGTACTTC. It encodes CASRGLGQLYEQYF.

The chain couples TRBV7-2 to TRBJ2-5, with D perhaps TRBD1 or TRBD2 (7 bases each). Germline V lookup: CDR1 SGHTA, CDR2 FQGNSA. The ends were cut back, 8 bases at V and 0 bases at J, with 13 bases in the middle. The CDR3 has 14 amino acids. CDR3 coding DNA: TGTGCCAGCCCAGGGGGGGGCAACCAAGAGACCCAGTACTTC. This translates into CASPGGGNQETQYF.

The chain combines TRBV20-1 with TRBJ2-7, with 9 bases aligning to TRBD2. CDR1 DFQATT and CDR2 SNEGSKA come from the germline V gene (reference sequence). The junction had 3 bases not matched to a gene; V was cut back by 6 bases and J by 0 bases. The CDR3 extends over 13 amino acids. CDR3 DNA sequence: TGCAGTGCGGATAGCGGGAGCTCCTACGAGCAGTACTTC. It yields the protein CSADSGSSYEQYF.

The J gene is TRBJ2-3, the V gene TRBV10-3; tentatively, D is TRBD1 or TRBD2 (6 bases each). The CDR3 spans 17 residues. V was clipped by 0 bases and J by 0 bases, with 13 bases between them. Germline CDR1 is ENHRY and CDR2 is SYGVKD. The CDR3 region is CAISESGGPTSTDTQYF. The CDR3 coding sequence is TGTGCCATCAGTGAGTCAGGGGGGCCCACTAGCACAGATACGCAGTATTTT.

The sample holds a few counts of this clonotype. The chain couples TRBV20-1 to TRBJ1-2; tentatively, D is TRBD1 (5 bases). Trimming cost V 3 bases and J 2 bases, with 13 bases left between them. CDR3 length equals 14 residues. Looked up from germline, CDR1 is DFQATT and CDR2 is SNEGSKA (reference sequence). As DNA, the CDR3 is TGCAGTGCTAGGCCCCGGGGGTCCAACTATGGCTACACCTTC. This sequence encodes CSARPRGSNYGYTF.

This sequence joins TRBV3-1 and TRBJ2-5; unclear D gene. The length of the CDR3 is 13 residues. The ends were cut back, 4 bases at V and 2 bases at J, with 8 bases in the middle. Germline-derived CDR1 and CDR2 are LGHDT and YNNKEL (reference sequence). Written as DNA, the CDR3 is TGTGCCAGCAGCCTCCTTTTGCAAGAGACCCAGTACTTC. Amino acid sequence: CASSLLLQETQYF.

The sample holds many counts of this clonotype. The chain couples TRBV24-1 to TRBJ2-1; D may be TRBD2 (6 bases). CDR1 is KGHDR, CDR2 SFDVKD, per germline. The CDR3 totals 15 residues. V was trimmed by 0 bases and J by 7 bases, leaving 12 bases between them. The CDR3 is CATSDLARGGNEQFF. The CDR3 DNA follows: TGTGCCACCAGTGATTTGGCAAGGGGAGGTAATGAGCAGTTCTTC.

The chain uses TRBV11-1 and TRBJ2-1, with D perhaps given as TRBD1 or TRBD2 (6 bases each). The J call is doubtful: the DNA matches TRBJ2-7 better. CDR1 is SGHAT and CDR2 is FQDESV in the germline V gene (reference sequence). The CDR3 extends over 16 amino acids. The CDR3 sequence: CASSLRGLSSYNEQYF. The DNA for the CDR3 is TGTGCCAGCAGCTTACGGGGGCTTAGCTCCTACAATGAGCAGTACTTC.

CDR3 in amino acids: CSVEDGVNTEAFF. CDR3 bases: TGCAGCGTTGAAGATGGGGTGAACACTGAAGCTTTCTTT. The genes are TRBV29-1 and TRBJ1-1, with no clear D. There are 13 residues in the CDR3. Trimming cost V 0 bases and J 0 bases, with 5 bases left between them. CDR1 is SQVTM and CDR2 is ANQGSEA in the germline V gene.

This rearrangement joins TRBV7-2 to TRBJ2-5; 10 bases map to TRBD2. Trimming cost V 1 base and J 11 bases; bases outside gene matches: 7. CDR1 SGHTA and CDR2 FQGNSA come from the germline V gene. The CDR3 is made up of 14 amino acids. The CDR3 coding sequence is TGTGCCAGCAGCTTAGGAGAGGGGACTAGCGTGCAGTACTTC. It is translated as CASSLGEGTSVQYF.

CDR3 bases: TGCGCCAGCAGCGGCAAGACAGGGGGCTTGCCGGCGAGGTCCTACGAGCAGTACTTC. Amino acid sequence: CASSGKTGGLPARSYEQYF. This chain connects TRBV5-1 to TRBJ2-7, with 10 bases that match TRBD1. Germline V gene lookup returns CDR1 SGHRS and CDR2 YFSETQ. The CDR3 is 19 amino acids. The V gene end was trimmed by 4 bases and the J gene end by 1 base; junction bases not matched to a gene: 17.

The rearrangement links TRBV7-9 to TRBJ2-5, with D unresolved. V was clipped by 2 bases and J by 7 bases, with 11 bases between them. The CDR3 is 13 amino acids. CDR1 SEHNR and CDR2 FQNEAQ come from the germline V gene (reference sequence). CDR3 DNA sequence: TGTGCCAGCAGCTTATCGATAGGTGGGACCCAGTACTTC. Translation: CASSLSIGGTQYF.